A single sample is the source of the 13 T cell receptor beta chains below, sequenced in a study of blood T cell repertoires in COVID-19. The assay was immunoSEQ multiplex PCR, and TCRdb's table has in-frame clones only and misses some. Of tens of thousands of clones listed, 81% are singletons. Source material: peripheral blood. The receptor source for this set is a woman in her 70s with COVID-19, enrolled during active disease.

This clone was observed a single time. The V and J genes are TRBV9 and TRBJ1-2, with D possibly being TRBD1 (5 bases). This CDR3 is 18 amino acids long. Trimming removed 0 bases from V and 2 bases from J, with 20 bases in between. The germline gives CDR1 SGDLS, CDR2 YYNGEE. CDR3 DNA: TGTGCCAGCAGCGTAGGTTATGGGGACTTGATCCGCAACTATGGCTACACCTTC. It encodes CASSVGYGDLIRNYGYTF.

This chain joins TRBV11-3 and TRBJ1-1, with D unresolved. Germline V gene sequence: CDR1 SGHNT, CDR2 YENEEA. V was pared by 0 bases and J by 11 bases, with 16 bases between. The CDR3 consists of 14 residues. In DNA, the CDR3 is TGTGCCAGCAGCTTAGAAACCCCTCTCAAAGAGGCTTTCTTT. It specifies CASSLETPLKEAFF.

For the CDR3, the DNA is TGTGCCAGCAGTTCAGGGTCGCGCGGAAACACCATATATTTT. Translation: CASSSGSRGNTIYF. This chain links TRBV6-5 with TRBJ1-3, with D tentatively TRBD1 (5 bases). Trimming pared 4 bases from V and 4 bases from J, leaving 11 bases between. CDR3 length: 14 residues. Germline CDR1 is MNHEY and CDR2 is SVGAGI.

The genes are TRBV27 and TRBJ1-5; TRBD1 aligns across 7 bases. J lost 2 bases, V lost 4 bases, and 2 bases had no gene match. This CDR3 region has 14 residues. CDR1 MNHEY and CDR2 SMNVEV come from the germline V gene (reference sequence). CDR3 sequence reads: CASSSGTGNQPQHF. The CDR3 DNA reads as TGTGCCAGCAGTTCCGGGACAGGCAATCAGCCCCAGCATTTT.

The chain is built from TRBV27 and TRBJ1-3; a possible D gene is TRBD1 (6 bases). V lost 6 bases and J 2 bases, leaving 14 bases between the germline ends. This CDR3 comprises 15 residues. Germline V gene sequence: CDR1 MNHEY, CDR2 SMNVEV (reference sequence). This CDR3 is CASSPGGAPGNTIYF. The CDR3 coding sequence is TGTGCCAGCAGCCCTGGGGGGGCGCCTGGAAACACCATATATTTT.

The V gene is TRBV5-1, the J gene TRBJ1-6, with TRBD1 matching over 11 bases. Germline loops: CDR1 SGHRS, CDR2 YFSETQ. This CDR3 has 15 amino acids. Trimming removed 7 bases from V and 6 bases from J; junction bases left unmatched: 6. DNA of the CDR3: TGCGCCAGCGAGATGGGGACAGGGGGTAATTCACCCCTCCACTTT. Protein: CASEMGTGGNSPLHF.

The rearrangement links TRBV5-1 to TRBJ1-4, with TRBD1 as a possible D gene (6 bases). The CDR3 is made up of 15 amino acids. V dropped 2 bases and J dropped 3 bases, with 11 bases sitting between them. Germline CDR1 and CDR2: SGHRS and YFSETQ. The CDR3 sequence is CASSFKAGANEKLFF. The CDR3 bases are TGCGCCAGCAGCTTCAAGGCAGGGGCTAATGAAAAACTGTTTTTT. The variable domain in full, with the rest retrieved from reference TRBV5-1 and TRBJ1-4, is KAGVTQTPRYLIKTRGQQVTLSCSPISGHRSVSWYQQTPGQGLQFLFEYFSETQRNKGNFPGRFSGRQFSNSRSEMNVSTLELGDSALYLCASSFKAGANEKLFFGSGTQLSVL.

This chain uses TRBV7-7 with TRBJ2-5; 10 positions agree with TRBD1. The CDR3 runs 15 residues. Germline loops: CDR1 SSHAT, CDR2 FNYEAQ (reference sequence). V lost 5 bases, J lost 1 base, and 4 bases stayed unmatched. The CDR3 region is CASSPGTGAQETQYF. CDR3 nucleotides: TGTGCCAGCAGCCCTGGGACAGGGGCCCAAGAGACCCAGTACTTC.

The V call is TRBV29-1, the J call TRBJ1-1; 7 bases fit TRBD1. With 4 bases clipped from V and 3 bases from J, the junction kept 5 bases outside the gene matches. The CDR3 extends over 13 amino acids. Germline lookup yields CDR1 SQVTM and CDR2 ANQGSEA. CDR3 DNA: TGCAGCGTTGGTACAGGGGTCTACACTGAAGCTTTCTTT. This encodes CSVGTGVYTEAFF.

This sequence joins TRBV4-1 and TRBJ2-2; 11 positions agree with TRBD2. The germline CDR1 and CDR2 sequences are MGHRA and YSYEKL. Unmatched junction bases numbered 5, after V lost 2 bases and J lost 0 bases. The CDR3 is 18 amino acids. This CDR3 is CASSQRTSGRTNTGELFF. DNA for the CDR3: TGCGCCAGCAGCCAACGTACTAGCGGGAGAACGAACACCGGGGAGCTGTTTTTT.

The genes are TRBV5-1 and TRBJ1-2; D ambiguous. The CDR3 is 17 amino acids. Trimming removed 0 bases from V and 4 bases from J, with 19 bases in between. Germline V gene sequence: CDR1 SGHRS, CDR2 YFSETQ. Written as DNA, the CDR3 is TGCGCCAGCAGCTTGGCCCCGGGTCAGCTGAACCCCTATGGCTACACCTTC. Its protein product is CASSLAPGQLNPYGYTF.

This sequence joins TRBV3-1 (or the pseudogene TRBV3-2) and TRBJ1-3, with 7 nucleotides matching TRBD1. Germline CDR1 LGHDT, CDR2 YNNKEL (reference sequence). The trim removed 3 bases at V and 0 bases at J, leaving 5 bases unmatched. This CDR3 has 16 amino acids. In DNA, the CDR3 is TGTGCCAGCAGCCAGCACGGGGACAGCTCTGGAAACACCATATATTTT. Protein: CASSQHGDSSGNTIYF.

DNA for the CDR3: TGTGCCAGCAGCTTCTCAGATGGTTCACCCCTCCACTTT. Its translation: CASSFSDGSPLHF. The chain is built from TRBV7-8 and TRBJ1-6; no clear D gene. The germline CDR1 and CDR2 sequences are SGHVS and FQNEAQ. V was pared by 3 bases and J by 9 bases, with 9 bases between. CDR3 length equals 13 residues.